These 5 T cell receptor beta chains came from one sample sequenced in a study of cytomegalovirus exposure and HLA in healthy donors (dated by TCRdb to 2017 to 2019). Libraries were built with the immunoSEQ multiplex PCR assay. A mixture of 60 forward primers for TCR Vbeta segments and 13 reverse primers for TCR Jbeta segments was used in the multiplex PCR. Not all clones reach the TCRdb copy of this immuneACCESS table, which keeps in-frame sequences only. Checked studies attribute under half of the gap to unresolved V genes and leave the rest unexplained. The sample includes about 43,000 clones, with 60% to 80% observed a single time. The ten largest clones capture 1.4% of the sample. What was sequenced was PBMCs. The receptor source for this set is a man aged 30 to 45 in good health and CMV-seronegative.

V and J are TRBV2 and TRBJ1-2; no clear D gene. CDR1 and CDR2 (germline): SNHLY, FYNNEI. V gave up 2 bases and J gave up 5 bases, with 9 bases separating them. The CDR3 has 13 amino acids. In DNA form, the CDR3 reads TGTGCCAGCAGTGAAAGAGAATTTTATGGCTACACCTTC. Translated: CASSEREFYGYTF.

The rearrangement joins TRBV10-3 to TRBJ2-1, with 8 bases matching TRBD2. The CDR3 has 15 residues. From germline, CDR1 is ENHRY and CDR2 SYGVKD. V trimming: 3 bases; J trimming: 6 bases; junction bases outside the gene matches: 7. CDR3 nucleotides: TGTGCCATCAGTGATCCCGGGAGGGTGGGCAATGAGCAGTTCTTC. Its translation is CAISDPGRVGNEQFF.

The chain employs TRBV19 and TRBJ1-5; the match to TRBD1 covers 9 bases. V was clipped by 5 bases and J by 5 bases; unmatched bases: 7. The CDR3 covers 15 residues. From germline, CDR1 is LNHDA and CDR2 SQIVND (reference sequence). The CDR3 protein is CASSLRQGVYQPQHF. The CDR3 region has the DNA TGTGCCAGTAGTTTGCGACAGGGGGTTTATCAGCCCCAGCATTTT.

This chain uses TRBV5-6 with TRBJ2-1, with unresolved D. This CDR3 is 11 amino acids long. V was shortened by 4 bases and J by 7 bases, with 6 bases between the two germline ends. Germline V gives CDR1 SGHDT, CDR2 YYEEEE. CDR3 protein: CASSVANEQFF. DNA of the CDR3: TGTGCCAGCAGCGTAGCAAATGAGCAGTTCTTC.

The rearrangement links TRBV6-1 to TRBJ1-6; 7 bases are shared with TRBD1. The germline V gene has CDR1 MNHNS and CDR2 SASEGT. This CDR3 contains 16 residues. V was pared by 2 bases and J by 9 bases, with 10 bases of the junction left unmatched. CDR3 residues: CASSEITGQGVSPLHF. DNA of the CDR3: TGTGCCAGCAGTGAAATAACGGGGCAGGGGGTTTCACCCCTCCACTTT.